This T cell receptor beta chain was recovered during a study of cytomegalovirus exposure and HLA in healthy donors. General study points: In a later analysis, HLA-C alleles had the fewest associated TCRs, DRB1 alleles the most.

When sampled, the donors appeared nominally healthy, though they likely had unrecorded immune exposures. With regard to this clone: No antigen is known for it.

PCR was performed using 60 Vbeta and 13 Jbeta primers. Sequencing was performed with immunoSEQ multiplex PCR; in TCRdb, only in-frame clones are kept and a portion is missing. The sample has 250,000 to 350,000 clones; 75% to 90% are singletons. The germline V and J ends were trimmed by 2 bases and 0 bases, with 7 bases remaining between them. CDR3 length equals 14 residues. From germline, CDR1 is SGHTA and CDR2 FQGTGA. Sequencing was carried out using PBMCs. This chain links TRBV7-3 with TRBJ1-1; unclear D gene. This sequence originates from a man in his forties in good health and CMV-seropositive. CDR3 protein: CASSLELLNTEAFF. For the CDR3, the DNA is TGTGCCAGCAGCTTAGAACTCTTGAACACTGAAGCTTTCTTT.